This TCR beta chain comes out of a study of Ad26.COV2.S vaccination and SARS-CoV-2 variants. The table came from immunoSEQ multiplex PCR; TCRdb's copy has only in-frame clones and leaves some out. The table includes 450,000 to 550,000 clones, nearly 90% detected once. Treatment reported: roughly 18 received Ad26.COV2.S at low or high dose, single or two shots; 5 received placebo; per-sample allocation not given. Day 63 after the first injection of vaccine or placebo was the sampling time. The TCR originated in a person between 18 and 65 years old who received the Ad26.COV2.S COVID-19 vaccine or a placebo. The specimen was peripheral blood, collected in a trial of Ad26.COV2.S vaccine versus placebo.

In DNA, the CDR3 is TGTGCCAGCAGCCTCCGACCCGAGATCACAGATACGCAGTATTTT. This encodes CASSLRPEITDTQYF. This chain joins TRBV5-5 and TRBJ2-3; D is undetermined. The germline V gene encodes CDR1 SGHKS and CDR2 YYEKEE (reference sequence). The CDR3 contains 15 residues. Trimming cost V 4 bases and J 2 bases, with 14 bases left between them.